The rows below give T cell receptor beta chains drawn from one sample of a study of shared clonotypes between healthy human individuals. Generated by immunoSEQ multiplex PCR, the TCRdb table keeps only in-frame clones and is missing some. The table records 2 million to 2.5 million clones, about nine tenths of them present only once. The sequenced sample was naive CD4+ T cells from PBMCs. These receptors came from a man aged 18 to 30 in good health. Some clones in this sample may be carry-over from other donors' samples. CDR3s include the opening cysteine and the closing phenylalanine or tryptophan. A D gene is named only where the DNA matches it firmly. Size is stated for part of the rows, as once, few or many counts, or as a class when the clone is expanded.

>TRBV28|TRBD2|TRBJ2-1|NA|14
CASSWTLAGNEQFF
TGTGCCAGCAGTTGGACACTAGCGGGAAATGAGCAGTTCTTC
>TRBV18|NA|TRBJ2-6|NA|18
CASSPNAGLSSGANVLTF
TGTGCCAGCTCACCAAATGCAGGCCTTAGCTCTGGGGCCAACGTCCTGACTTTC
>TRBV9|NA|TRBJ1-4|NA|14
CASTRGWGNEKLFF
TGTGCCAGCACCAGGGGATGGGGAAACGAAAAACTGTTTTTT
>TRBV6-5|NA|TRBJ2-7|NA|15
CASSSPPGGSYEQYF
TGTGCCAGCAGTTCCCCTCCCGGGGGCTCCTACGAGCAGTACTTC
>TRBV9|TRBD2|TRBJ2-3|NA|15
CASSISGWGTDTQYF
TGTGCCAGCAGCATTAGCGGGTGGGGCACAGATACGCAGTATTTT
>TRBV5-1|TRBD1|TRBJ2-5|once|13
CATSTGGEETQYF
TGCGCCACCTCGACAGGGGGCGAAGAGACCCAGTACTTC
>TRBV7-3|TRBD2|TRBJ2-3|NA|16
CASSPGLAVSTDTQYF
TGTGCCAGCAGCCCCGGACTAGCGGTCAGCACAGATACGCAGTATTTT
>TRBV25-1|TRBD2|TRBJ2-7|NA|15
CASSEAGGVIYEQYF
TGTGCCAGCTCGGAGGCGGGAGGGGTAATATACGAGCAGTACTTC
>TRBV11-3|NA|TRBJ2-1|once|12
CASSLDPSEQFF
TGTGCCAGCAGCTTAGATCCTAGTGAGCAGTTCTTC
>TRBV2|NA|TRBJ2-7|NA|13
CASSNSISYEQYF
TGTGCCAGCAGCAACTCGATCTCCTACGAGCAGTACTTC
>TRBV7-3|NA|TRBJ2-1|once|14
CASSLTTPLAKQFF
TGTGCCAGCAGCTTAACTACCCCGCTAGCCAAGCAGTTCTTC
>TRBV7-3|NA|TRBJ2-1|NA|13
CASSPLSRNEQFF
TGTGCCAGCAGCCCCCTAAGCAGGAATGAGCAGTTCTTC
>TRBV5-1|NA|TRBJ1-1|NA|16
CASSSRARGANTEAFF
TGCGCCAGCAGCTCACGCGCCAGGGGAGCGAACACTGAAGCTTTCTTT
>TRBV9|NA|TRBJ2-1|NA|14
CASSDRTEYNEQFF
TGTGCCAGCAGCGATCGGACTGAGTACAATGAGCAGTTCTTC
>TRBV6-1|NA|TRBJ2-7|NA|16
CASSEEPWSVYYEQYF
TGTGCCAGCAGTGAAGAACCCTGGTCCGTATACTACGAGCAGTACTTC
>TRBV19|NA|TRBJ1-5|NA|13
CASGTREYQPQHF
TGTGCCAGTGGGACGAGAGAGTATCAGCCCCAGCATTTT
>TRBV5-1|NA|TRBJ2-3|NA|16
CASSLGQDTSTDTQYF
TGCGCCAGCAGCTTGGGCCAGGACACGAGCACAGATACGCAGTATTTT
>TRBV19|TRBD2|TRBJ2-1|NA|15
CASTRGLAGGYEQFF
TGTGCCAGTACCCGGGGACTAGCGGGAGGGTATGAGCAGTTCTTC
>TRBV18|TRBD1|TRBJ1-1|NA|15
CASSTGRFFSSEAFF
TGTGCCAGCTCGACAGGGAGGTTCTTTAGTTCTGAAGCTTTCTTT
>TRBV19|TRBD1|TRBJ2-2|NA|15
CASVTQGANPGELFF
TGTGCCAGTGTTACACAGGGGGCTAACCCCGGGGAGCTGTTTTTT
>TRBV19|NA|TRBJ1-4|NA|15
CASSDRGAGNEKLFF
TGTGCCAGTAGTGACCGGGGCGCGGGTAATGAAAAACTGTTTTTT
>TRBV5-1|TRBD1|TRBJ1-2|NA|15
CASSPRTGANYGYTF
TGCGCCAGCAGCCCGAGGACAGGCGCAAACTATGGCTACACCTTC
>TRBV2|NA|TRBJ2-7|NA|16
CASSSPFFGAGYEQYF
TGTGCCAGCAGTTCCCCCTTTTTCGGGGCGGGCTACGAGCAGTACTTC
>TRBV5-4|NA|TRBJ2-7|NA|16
CASSSKTGAIIYEQYF
TGTGCCAGCAGCTCCAAAACGGGGGCGATTATCTACGAGCAGTACTTC
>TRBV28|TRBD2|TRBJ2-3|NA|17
CASSLPVVGGDTDTQYF
TGTGCCAGCAGTTTACCCGTCGTGGGGGGGGACACAGATACGCAGTATTTT
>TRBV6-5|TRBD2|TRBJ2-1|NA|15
CASSSLAGESNEQFF
TGTGCCAGCAGTTCCCTAGCGGGAGAATCAAATGAGCAGTTCTTC
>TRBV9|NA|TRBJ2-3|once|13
CASSVGAADTQYF
TGTGCCAGCAGCGTAGGGGCCGCGGATACGCAGTATTTT
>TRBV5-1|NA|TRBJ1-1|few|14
CASGRERVNTEAFF
TGCGCCAGCGGGAGGGAGAGAGTTAACACTGAAGCTTTCTTT
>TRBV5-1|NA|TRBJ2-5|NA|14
CASSLSGGGETQYF
TGCGCCAGCAGCTTGAGCGGAGGGGGGGAGACCCAGTACTTC
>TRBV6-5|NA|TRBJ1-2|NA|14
CASSRAGPNYGYTF
TGTGCCAGCAGCCGTGCCGGGCCAAACTATGGCTACACCTTC
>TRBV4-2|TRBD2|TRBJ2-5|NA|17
CASSQDPFGLGRETQYF
TGTGCCAGCAGCCAAGACCCCTTCGGACTAGGAAGAGAGACCCAGTACTTC
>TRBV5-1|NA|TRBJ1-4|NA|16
CASSHFEGGGKEKLFF
TGCGCCAGCAGCCACTTCGAGGGGGGCGGTAAGGAAAAACTGTTTTTT
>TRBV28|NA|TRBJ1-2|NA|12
CASSLDLYGYTF
TGTGCCAGCAGTTTAGATCTATATGGCTACACCTTC
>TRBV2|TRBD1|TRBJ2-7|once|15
CASSGGQGGPYEQYF
TGTGCCAGCAGTGGAGGACAGGGTGGACCCTACGAGCAGTACTTC
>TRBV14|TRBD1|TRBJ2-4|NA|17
CASSQKRDSLGKNIQYF
TGTGCCAGCAGCCAAAAAAGGGACAGTCTGGGCAAAAACATTCAGTACTTC
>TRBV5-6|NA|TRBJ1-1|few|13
CASSRGGNTEAFF
TGTGCCAGCAGCCGCGGGGGGAACACTGAAGCTTTCTTT
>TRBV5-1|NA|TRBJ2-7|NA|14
CASSLLRGSYEQYF
TGCGCCAGCAGCTTGTTGCGGGGTTCCTACGAGCAGTACTTC
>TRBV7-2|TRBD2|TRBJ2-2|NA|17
CASSLGWREMDTGELFF
TGTGCCAGCAGCTTAGGATGGCGGGAGATGGACACCGGGGAGCTGTTTTTT
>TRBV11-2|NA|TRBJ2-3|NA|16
CASSLAPVGYTDTQYF
TGTGCCAGCAGCTTAGCCCCGGTTGGCTACACAGATACGCAGTATTTT
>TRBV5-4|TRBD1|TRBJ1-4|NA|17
CASSSGKGATNEEKLFF
TGTGCCAGCAGCTCCGGGAAGGGGGCTACAAATGAGGAAAAACTGTTTTTT
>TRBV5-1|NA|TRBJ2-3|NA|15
CASSLVAALSDTQYF
TGCGCCAGCAGCTTGGTTGCGGCCCTCTCGGATACGCAGTATTTT
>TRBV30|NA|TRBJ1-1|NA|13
CAWSVIRNTEAFF
TGTGCCTGGAGTGTAATTAGGAACACTGAAGCTTTCTTT
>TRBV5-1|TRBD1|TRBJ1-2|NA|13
CASSLETGDGYTF
TGCGCCAGCAGCTTGGAGACAGGGGACGGCTACACCTTC
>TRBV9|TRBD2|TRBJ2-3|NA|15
CASSGRGGRADTQYF
TGTGCCAGCAGCGGTCGGGGCGGGAGAGCAGATACGCAGTATTTT
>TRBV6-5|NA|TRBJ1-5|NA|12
CATRRGNQPQHF
TGTGCCACCCGGCGGGGCAATCAGCCCCAGCATTTT
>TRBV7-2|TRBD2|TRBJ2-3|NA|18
CASSSQGLADIRTDTQYF
TGTGCCAGCAGCTCCCAGGGACTAGCGGATATACGCACAGATACGCAGTATTTT
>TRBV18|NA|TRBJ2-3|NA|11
CASSPPDTQYF
TGTGCCAGCTCACCACCGGATACGCAGTATTTT
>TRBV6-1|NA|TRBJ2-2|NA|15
CASSPDRRSTGELFF
TGTGCCAGCAGCCCCGACAGAAGGAGCACCGGGGAGCTGTTTTTT
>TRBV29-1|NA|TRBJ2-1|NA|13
CSVEGQGWNEQFF
TGCAGCGTTGAAGGGCAGGGGTGGAATGAGCAGTTCTTC
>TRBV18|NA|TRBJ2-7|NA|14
CASSPDQLAYEQYF
TGTGCCAGCTCACCAGACCAGCTCGCCTACGAGCAGTACTTC